The 27 T cell receptor beta chains listed next were all sequenced from one sample in a study of CD8+CD57+ T cells in acquired aplastic anemia (dated by TCRdb to about 2018). The patients picked for sequencing were ones in whom flow cytometry had shown an expansion of CD8+CD57+ cells. TCRdb records Illumina HiSeq 2000 as the sequencer. TCR beta VDJ combination and CDR3 sequence profiling used genomic DNA as the template. TCRdb reprocessing: public reads trimmed at Q25 with fastp, clones called with MiXCR, in-frame beta chains kept. Rows are combined by CDR3 protein, so each entry shows the most common genes and DNA. The sample data list approximately 150,000 distinct CDR3 sequences, and over 70% of these were observed just once. The ten largest make up under 60% of the sample. The sample was sorted CD4+, CD8+, or CD8+CD57+ T cells (not recorded which) from PBMCs. These receptors originate from a human donor with aplastic anemia.

This chain links TRBV7-6 with TRBJ1-2; a weak D match, TRBD1 (5 bases). The CDR3 length is 13 residues. V lost 2 bases and J lost 7, with 11 bases in between. Germline values: CDR1 SGHVS, CDR2 FNYEAQ. The chain's CDR3 is CASSLLTAGGYTF. The CDR3 DNA sequence: TGTGCCAGCAGCTTACTGACAGCGGGTGGCTACACCTTC.

This sequence joins TRBV20-1 and TRBJ1-4; no reliable D call. Germline CDR1 is DFQATT and CDR2 is SNEGSKA (reference sequence). Trimming shortened V by 1 base and J by 0 bases, and 3 bases separated the two germline ends. This CDR3 contains 13 residues. The CDR3 spells CSARGSTNEKLFF. The CDR3 DNA reads TGCAGTGCTAGAGGGTCAACTAATGAAAAACTGTTTTTT.

Of note for this clonotype: Mismatch with germline at one junction end may stem from a read error. V gene TRBV7-7 combines with J gene TRBJ2-5, with no clear D. This CDR3 is built from 14 residues. Germline loops: CDR1 SSHAT, CDR2 FNYEAQ (reference sequence). CDR3 nucleotides: TGTGCTAGCAGCGTGAACAGCAGGCAAGAGAACCAGTACTTC. The encoded protein is CASSVNSRQENQYF.

The chain joins TRBV20-1 to TRBJ2-3, with 12 bases aligning to TRBD2. From germline, CDR1 is DFQATT and CDR2 SNEGSKA (reference sequence). The CDR3 is 16 residues long. V lost 6 bases, J lost 5 bases, and 12 bases stayed unmatched. CDR3 in amino acids: CSAPRLAGDALDTQYF. CDR3 nucleotide sequence: TGCAGTGCCCCCCGACTAGCGGGGGACGCACTAGATACGCAGTATTTT.

The rearrangement links TRBV10-1 to TRBJ1-4, with D uncertain. The CDR3 is made up of 18 amino acids. Germline V gene lookup returns CDR1 WNHNN and CDR2 SYGVQD (reference sequence). Trimming stripped 0 bases from V and 0 bases from J, with 14 bases between. CDR3 region: CASSESRWEVATNEKLFF. Written as DNA, the CDR3 is TGCGCCAGCAGTGAGTCACGTTGGGAAGTTGCAACTAATGAAAAACTGTTTTTT.

V gene TRBV7-2 combines with J gene TRBJ1-5, with D hard to call. The CDR3 is 14 residues long. Germline values: CDR1 SGHTA, CDR2 FQGNSA. Trimming removed 0 bases from V and 7 bases from J, with 10 bases in between. Written as DNA, the CDR3 is TGTGCCAGCAGCTTAGCGAGCGGGTCACAGCCCCAGCATTTT. It codes for CASSLASGSQPQHF.

The chain joins TRBV24-1 to TRBJ2-1; 11 bases fit TRBD1. This CDR3 has 13 amino acids. With V trimmed by 9 bases and J by 7 bases, 4 bases remained unmatched. The germline V gene has CDR1 KGHDR and CDR2 SFDVKD. DNA for the CDR3: TGTGCCACCGGACAGGGGGCAGGTAATGAGCAGTTCTTC. Amino acids: CATGQGAGNEQFF.

The CDR3 DNA sequence: TGCAGTTTAGTGGGACAGCTGAACACTGAAGCTTTCTTT. Encoded protein: CSLVGQLNTEAFF. The rearrangement links TRBV20-1 to TRBJ1-1; 7 bases agree with TRBD1. The length of the CDR3 is 13 residues. Germline assignment: CDR1 DFQATT and CDR2 SNEGSKA (reference sequence). Trimming cost V 8 bases and J 0 bases; bases outside gene matches: 6.

The chain carries TRBV14 and TRBJ2-1; D gene uncertain. This CDR3 has 13 residues. Germline CDR1 is SGHDN and CDR2 is FVKESK. V was trimmed by 3 bases and J by 7 bases, leaving 10 bases between them. This CDR3 reads CASSQGNRNEQFF. The DNA of the CDR3 is TGTGCCAGCAGCCAGGGGAATCGTAATGAGCAGTTCTTC.

Only a few counts were recorded for this clonotype. The chain is built from TRBV7-2 and TRBJ2-1; D gene ambiguous. With 0 bases removed from V and 5 bases from J, the gap between germline ends came to 5 bases. The V gene's germline CDR1 is SGHTA and CDR2 FQGNSA. The length of the CDR3 is 13 residues. CDR3 bases: TGTGCCAGCAGCTTAGCCTACAACAATGAGCAGTTCTTC. It specifies CASSLAYNNEQFF.

The V call is TRBV7-8, the J call TRBJ2-7, with D possibly matching TRBD1 (7 bases). The CDR3 has 11 amino acids. Trimming stripped 7 bases from V and 6 bases from J, with 10 bases between. CDR1 is SGHVS and CDR2 is FQNEAQ in the germline V gene. CDR3 in DNA: TGTGCCAGCACCCAGGGGGGCGAGCAGTACTTC. Protein: CASTQGGEQYF.

The V gene is TRBV19, the J gene TRBJ2-7; TRBD1 might be the D (6 bases). V was clipped by 10 bases and J by 4 bases, with 23 bases between them. The CDR3 is 15 residues long. In germline, CDR1 is LNHDA, CDR2 SQIVND (reference sequence). CDR3 sequence reads: CATGSGTTNIYEQYF. The CDR3 DNA sequence: TGTGCCACCGGCTCCGGGACAACAAACATTTACGAGCAGTACTTC.

This clonotype has a handful of counts. Here the CDR3 DNA reads TGTGCCAGTAGTATGGGGGTCAGGGGCGAGCAGTACTTC. It yields the protein CASSMGVRGEQYF. This chain connects TRBV19 to TRBJ2-7, with D perhaps matching TRBD1 (6 bases). The V gene lost 3 bases and the J gene lost 6 bases, with 12 bases spanning the gap. Germline V lookup: CDR1 LNHDA, CDR2 SQIVND (reference sequence). This CDR3 spans 13 amino acids.

The V call is TRBV9, the J call TRBJ1-1; perhaps TRBD1 as D (5 bases). Per germline, CDR1 SGDLS and CDR2 YYNGEE. V was clipped by 3 bases and J by 0 bases, with 15 bases between them. The CDR3 has 16 amino acids. In DNA, the CDR3 is TGTGCCAGCAGCGCCCAACTTGGGGGGGTGAACACTGAAGCTTTCTTT. Protein sequence: CASSAQLGGVNTEAFF.

This clonotype was seen repeatedly, ten times or more. The J gene is TRBJ2-3, the V gene TRBV4-2; 10 bases align to TRBD2. Losses at the gene ends were 1 base for V and 3 bases for J; bases not matched to a gene: 10. Germline V lookup: CDR1 LGHNA, CDR2 YNFKEQ. This CDR3 comprises 18 residues. The DNA for the CDR3 is TGTGCCAGCAGCCAAGTCCGAAGAGCGGGAGGGAATACAGATACGCAGTATTTT. Translating it yields CASSQVRRAGGNTDTQYF.

This clonotype occurred a few times. V and J are TRBV10-1 and TRBJ2-7; 7 bases line up with TRBD1. The CDR3 has 15 amino acids. The germline V gene has CDR1 WNHNN and CDR2 SYGVQD (reference sequence). Trimming took 5 bases from V and 5 from J; bases not matched to a gene: 12. The CDR3 loop is CASSPDRELKDEQYF. Here the CDR3 DNA reads TGCGCCAGCAGTCCCGACAGGGAACTTAAAGACGAGCAGTACTTC.

This clonotype was seen just once. The V gene is TRBV10-1, the J gene TRBJ2-1; weak D call: TRBD2 (5 bases). Looked up from germline, CDR1 is WNHNN and CDR2 is SYGVQD (reference sequence). V lost 6 bases, J lost 0 bases, and 9 bases lay in between. The CDR3 extends over 14 amino acids. DNA of the CDR3: TGCGCCAGCAGGGAGCGGAACTCCTACAATGAGCAGTTCTTC. Translation: CASRERNSYNEQFF.

The chain carries TRBV2 and TRBJ1-3; a weak D match, TRBD1 (5 bases). Germline loops: CDR1 SNHLY, CDR2 FYNNEI. The CDR3 sequence is 16 residues long. Deletions cut 6 bases from V and 2 bases from J, with 17 bases between. The CDR3 reads CASRGGAGRTGNTIYF. The CDR3 DNA follows: TGTGCCAGCAGAGGAGGTGCGGGACGGACTGGAAACACCATATATTTT.

The chain is built from TRBV7-8 and TRBJ1-4; 7 bases match TRBD1. Germline CDR1 reads SGHVS; CDR2 reads FQNEAQ. V lost 5 bases, J lost 8 bases, and 20 bases stayed unmatched. The CDR3 runs to 18 residues. CDR3 DNA: TGTGCCAGCAGCGGGTGGGGACAGAAATTACCGGGGGTAGAAAAACTGTTTTTT. As protein: CASSGWGQKLPGVEKLFF.

The chain carries TRBV20-1 and TRBJ1-2; D unresolved. The CDR3 totals 14 residues. Germline CDR1 and CDR2: DFQATT and SNEGSKA (reference sequence). V shed 3 bases and J shed 2 bases, with 13 bases lying between them. The CDR3 sequence: CSAREAGRNYGYTF. CDR3 DNA sequence: TGCAGTGCTAGGGAGGCAGGACGGAACTATGGCTACACCTTC.

This chain links TRBV19 with TRBJ2-7, with 7 bases aligning to TRBD1. V dropped 9 bases and J dropped 10; count of bases not matched to a gene: 15. The CDR3 totals 13 residues. Germline lookup yields CDR1 LNHDA and CDR2 SQIVND (reference sequence). The CDR3, as DNA: TGTGCCAGCAGCTTAGTTGGGACAGCCGATCAGTACTTC. As protein: CASSLVGTADQYF.

The V gene is TRBV7-2, the J gene TRBJ1-1, with unresolved D. Trimming took off 5 bases at V and 4 bases at J, with 14 bases between the two ends. Germline lookup yields CDR1 SGHTA and CDR2 FQGNSA. The CDR3 sequence is 14 residues long. The CDR3 here is CASSPREGSTEAFF. CDR3 DNA: TGTGCCAGCAGCCCAAGGGAGGGTAGCACTGAAGCTTTCTTT. The complete variable domain, with remaining parts taken from reference TRBV7-2 and TRBJ1-1, reads GAGVSQSPSNKVTEKGKDVELRCDPISGHTALYWYRQSLGQGLEFLIYFQGNSAPDKSGLPSDRFSAERTGGSVSTLTIQRTQQEDSAVYLCASSPREGSTEAFFGQGTRLTVV.

This sequence joins TRBV7-2 and TRBJ2-7; no clear D gene. The CDR3 length is 13 residues. Trimming removed 3 bases at V and 3 bases at J, with 9 bases between. Germline CDR1 and CDR2: SGHTA and FQGNSA. The CDR3 coding sequence is TGTGCCAGCAGCTTTGATAGGCGCTACGAGCAGTACTTC. Translating it yields CASSFDRRYEQYF.

J is TRBJ2-7 and V is TRBV10-2; 10 bases map to TRBD1. The ends lost 8 bases at V and 0 bases at J; junction bases unmatched: 10. This CDR3 contains 16 residues. Germline V gene lookup returns CDR1 WSHSY and CDR2 SAAADI. The CDR3 spells CASLGGQGFTSYEQYF. In nucleotides, the CDR3 is TGCGCCAGCCTTGGGGGACAGGGGTTTACCTCCTACGAGCAGTACTTC.

V and J are TRBV5-1 and TRBJ2-7, with D perhaps assigned TRBD1 or TRBD2 (5 bases each). Germline V gene sequence: CDR1 SGHRS, CDR2 YFSETQ. This CDR3 spans 14 amino acids. V dropped 1 base and J dropped 5 bases, with 13 bases sitting between them. CDR3 loop: CASSLTGTGDEQYF. Written as DNA, the CDR3 is TGCGCCAGCAGCTTGACCGGGACGGGCGACGAGCAGTACTTC.

This clonotype was picked up one time. The chain employs TRBV20-1 and TRBJ2-7, with D possibly called TRBD1 or TRBD2 (6 bases each). The V and J ends lost 3 bases and 6 bases respectively, with 12 bases between them. The germline V gene encodes CDR1 DFQATT and CDR2 SNEGSKA (reference sequence). CDR3 length: 12 residues. In nucleotides, the CDR3 is TGCAGTGCTAGCGGGGGACAACTCGAGCAGTACTTC. Encoded protein: CSASGGQLEQYF.

This clonotype has a single count. The V call is TRBV5-6, the J call TRBJ1-2; no reliable D call. The V end lost 6 bases, the J end lost 6 bases, and 24 bases lay between the germline ends. CDR3 length: 16 residues. Looked up from germline, CDR1 is SGHDT and CDR2 is YYEEEE. The CDR3 is CASIPRSSMILNGYTF. CDR3 coding DNA: TGTGCCAGCATCCCCAGGTCATCGATGATACTCAATGGCTACACCTTC. Filled out from reference TRBV5-6 and TRBJ1-2, the complete variable domain reads DAGVTQSPTHLIKTRGQQVTLRCSPKSGHDTVSWYQQALGQGPQFIFQYYEEEERQRGNFPDRFSGHQFPNYSSELNVNALLLGDSALYLCASIPRSSMILNGYTFGSGTRLTVV.